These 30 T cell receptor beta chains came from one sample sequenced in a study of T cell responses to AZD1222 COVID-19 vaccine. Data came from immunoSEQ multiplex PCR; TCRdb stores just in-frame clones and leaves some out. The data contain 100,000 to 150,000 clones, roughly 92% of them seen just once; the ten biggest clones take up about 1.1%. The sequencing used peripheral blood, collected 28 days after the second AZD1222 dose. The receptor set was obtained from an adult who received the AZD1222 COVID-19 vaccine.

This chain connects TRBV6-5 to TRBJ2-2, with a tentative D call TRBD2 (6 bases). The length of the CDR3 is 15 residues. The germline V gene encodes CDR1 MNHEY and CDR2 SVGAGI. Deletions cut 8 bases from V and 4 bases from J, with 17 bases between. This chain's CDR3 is CASSLGGAGTGELFF. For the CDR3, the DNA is TGTGCCAGCTCGTTGGGGGGAGCGGGCACCGGGGAGCTGTTTTTT.

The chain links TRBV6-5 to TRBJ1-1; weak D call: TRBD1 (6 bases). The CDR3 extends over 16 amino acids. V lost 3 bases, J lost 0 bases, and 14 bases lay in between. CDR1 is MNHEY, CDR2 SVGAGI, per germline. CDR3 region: CASSYGIGQLNTEAFF. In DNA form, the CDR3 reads TGTGCCAGCAGTTATGGTATCGGACAGCTGAACACTGAAGCTTTCTTT.

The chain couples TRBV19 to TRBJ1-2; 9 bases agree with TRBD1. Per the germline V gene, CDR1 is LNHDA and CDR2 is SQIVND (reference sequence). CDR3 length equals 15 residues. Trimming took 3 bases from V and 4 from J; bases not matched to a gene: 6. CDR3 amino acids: CASSIGTGIGYGYTF. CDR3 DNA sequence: TGTGCCAGTAGTATTGGGACAGGGATCGGCTATGGCTACACCTTC.

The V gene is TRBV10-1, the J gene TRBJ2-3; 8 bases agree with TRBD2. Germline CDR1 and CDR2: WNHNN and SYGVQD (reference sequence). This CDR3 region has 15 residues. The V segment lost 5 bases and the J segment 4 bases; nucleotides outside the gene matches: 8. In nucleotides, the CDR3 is TGCGCCAGCAGTTGTTGGCGGGAGGAGCCAGATACGCAGTATTTT. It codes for CASSCWREEPDTQYF.

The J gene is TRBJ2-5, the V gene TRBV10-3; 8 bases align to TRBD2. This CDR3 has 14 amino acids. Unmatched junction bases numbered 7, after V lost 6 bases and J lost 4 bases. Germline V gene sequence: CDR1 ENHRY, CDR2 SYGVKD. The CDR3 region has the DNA TGTGCCATCAGCCCCGGGGGGGGCGGAGAGACCCAGTACTTC. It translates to CAISPGGGGETQYF.

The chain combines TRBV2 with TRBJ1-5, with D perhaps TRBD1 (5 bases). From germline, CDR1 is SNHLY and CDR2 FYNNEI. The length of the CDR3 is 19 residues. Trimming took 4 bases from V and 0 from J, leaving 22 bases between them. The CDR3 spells CASSVRGGSNPDSNQPQHF. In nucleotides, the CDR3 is TGTGCCAGCAGTGTGAGGGGAGGGAGTAATCCGGATAGCAATCAGCCCCAGCATTTT.

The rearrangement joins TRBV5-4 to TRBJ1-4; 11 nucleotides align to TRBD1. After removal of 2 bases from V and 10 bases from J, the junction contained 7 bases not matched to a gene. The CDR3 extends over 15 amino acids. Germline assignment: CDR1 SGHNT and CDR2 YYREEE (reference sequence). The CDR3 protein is CASSFGQGAGGKLFF. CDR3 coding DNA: TGTGCCAGCAGCTTTGGACAGGGGGCTGGAGGAAAACTGTTTTTT.

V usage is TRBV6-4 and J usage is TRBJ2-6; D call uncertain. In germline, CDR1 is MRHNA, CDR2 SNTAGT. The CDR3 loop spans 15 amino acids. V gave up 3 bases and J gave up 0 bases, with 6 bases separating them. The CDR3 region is CASSEGSSGANVLTF. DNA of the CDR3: TGTGCCAGCAGTGAGGGCAGCTCTGGGGCCAACGTCCTGACTTTC.

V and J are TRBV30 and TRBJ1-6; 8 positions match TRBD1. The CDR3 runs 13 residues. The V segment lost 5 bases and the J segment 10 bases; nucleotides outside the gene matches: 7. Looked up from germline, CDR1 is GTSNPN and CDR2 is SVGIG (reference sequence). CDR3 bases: TGTGCCTGGGGAGCACAGGGGGACTCACCCCTCCACTTT. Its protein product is CAWGAQGDSPLHF.

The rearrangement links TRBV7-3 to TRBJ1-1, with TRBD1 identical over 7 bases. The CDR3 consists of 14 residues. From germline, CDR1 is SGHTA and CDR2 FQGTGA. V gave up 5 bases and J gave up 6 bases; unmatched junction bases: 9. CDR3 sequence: CASSRTGVGAEAFF. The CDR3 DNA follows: TGTGCCAGCAGCAGAACAGGGGTTGGCGCTGAAGCTTTCTTT.

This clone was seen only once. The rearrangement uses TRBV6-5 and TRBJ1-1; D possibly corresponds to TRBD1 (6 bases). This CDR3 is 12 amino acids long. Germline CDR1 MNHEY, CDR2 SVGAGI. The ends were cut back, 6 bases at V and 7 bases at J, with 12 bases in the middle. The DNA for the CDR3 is TGTGCCAGCAGAGGACAGTCTTATGAAGCTTTCTTT. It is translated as CASRGQSYEAFF.

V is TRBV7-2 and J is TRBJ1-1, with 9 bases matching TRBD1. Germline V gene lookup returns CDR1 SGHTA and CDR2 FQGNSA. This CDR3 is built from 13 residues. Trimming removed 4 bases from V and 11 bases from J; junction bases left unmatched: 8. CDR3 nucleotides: TGTGCCAGCAGCTCACAGGGGGCCGCGGAGGCTTTCTTT. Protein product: CASSSQGAAEAFF.

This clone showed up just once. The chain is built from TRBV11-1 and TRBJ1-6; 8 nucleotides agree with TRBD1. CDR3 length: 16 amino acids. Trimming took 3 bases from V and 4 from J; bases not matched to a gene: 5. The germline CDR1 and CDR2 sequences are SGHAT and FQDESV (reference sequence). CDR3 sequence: CASSLAGGDYNSPLHF. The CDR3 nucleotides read TGTGCCAGCAGCTTGGCAGGGGGCGATTATAATTCACCCCTCCACTTT. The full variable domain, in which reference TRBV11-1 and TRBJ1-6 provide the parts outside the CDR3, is EAEVAQSPRYKITEKSQAVAFWCDPISGHATLYWYRQILGQGPELLVQFQDESVVDDSQLPKDRFSAERLKGVDSTLKIQPAELGDSAMYLCASSLAGGDYNSPLHFGNGTRLTVT.

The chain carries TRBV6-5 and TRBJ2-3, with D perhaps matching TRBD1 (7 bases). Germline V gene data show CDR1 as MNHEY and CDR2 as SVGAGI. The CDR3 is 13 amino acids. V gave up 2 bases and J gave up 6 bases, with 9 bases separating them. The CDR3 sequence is CASSYAGGDTQYF. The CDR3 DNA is TGTGCCAGCAGTTACGCAGGGGGGGATACGCAGTATTTT.

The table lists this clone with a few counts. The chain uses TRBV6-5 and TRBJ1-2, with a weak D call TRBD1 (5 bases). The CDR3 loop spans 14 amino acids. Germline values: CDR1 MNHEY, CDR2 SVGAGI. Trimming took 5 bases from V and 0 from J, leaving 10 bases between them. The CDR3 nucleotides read TGTGCCAGCAGTCGGGGGATTGCTAACTATGGCTACACCTTC. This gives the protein CASSRGIANYGYTF.

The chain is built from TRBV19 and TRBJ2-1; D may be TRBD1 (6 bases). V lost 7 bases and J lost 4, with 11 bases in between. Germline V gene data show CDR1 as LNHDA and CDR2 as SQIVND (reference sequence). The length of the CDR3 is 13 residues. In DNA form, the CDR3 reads TGTGCCAGTACCGGGACACAGTACAATGAGCAGTTCTTC. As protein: CASTGTQYNEQFF.

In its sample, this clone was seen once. The CDR3 bases are TGTGCCAGCAGCTTAGGATTCGCCACACCAGACCCCTACAATGAGCAGTTCTTC. Translating it yields CASSLGFATPDPYNEQFF. The gene calls are TRBV7-9 and TRBJ2-1; D remains ambiguous. V was pared by 1 base and J by 2 bases, with 18 bases between. Germline CDR1 reads SEHNR; CDR2 reads FQNEAQ (reference sequence). This CDR3 is built from 18 residues.

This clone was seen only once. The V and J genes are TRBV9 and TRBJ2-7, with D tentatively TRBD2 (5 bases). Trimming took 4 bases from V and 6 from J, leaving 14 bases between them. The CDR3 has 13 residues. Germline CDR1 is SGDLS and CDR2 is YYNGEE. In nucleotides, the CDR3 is TGTGCCAGCAGCACCGGGGTTCTGGGCGAGCAGTACTTC. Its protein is CASSTGVLGEQYF.

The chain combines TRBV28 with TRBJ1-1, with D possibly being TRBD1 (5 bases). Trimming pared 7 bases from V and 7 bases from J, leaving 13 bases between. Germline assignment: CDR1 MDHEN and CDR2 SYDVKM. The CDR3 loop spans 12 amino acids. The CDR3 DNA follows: TGTGCCAGCACCTATGGGGGTCATGAAGCTTTCTTT. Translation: CASTYGGHEAFF.

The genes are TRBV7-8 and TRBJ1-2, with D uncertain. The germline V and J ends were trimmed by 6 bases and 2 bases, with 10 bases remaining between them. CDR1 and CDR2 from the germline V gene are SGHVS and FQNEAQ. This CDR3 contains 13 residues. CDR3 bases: TGTGCCAGCAGTCCCGGGATCAACTATGGCTACACCTTC. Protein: CASSPGINYGYTF.

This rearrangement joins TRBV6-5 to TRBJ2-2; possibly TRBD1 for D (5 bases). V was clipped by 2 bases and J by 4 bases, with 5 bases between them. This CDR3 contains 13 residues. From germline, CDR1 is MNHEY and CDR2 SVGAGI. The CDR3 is CASSYRGTGELFF. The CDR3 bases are TGTGCCAGCAGTTACAGGGGCACCGGGGAGCTGTTTTTT.

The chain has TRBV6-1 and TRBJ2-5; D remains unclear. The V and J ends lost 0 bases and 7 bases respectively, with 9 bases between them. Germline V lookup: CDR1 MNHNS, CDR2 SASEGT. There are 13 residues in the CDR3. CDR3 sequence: CASSEAGDGTQYF. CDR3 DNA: TGTGCCAGCAGTGAAGCGGGCGATGGGACCCAGTACTTC.

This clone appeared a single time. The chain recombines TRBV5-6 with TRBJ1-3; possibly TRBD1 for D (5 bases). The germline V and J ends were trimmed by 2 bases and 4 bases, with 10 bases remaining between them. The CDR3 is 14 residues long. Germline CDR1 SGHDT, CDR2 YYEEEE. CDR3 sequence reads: CASSLPRAGNTIYF. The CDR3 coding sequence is TGTGCCAGCAGCTTACCCAGGGCGGGAAACACCATATATTTT.

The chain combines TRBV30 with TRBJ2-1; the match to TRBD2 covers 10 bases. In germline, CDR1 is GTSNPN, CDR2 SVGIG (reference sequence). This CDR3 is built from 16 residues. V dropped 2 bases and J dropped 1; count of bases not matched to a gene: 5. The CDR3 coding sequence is TGTGCCTGGAGTCGACGGACTAGCGGTTCCTACAATGAGCAGTTCTTC. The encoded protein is CAWSRRTSGSYNEQFF.

CDR3 coding DNA: TGTGCCAGCAGTTACTCAGGACAGTGGGGTGGCTACACCTTC. Amino acid sequence: CASSYSGQWGGYTF. The V call is TRBV6-2 or TRBV6-3, the J call TRBJ1-2, with a possible D match to TRBD1 (6 bases). This CDR3 has 14 residues. CDR1 and CDR2 (germline): MNHEY, SVGEGT. The V end was cut by 0 bases, the J end by 7 bases, with 12 bases between.

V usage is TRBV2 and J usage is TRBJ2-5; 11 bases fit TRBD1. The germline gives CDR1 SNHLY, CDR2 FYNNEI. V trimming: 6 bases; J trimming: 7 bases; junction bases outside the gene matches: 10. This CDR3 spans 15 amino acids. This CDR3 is CASRDGTGGLGTQYF. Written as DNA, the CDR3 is TGTGCCAGCAGAGACGGGACAGGGGGGCTTGGGACCCAGTACTTC.

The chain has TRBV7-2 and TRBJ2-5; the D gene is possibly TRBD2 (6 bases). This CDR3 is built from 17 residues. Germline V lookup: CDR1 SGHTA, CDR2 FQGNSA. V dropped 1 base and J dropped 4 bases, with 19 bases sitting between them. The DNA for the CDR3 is TGTGCCAGCAGCTTAGGCTCCGGGACTCCCAACGGAGAGACCCAGTACTTC. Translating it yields CASSLGSGTPNGETQYF.

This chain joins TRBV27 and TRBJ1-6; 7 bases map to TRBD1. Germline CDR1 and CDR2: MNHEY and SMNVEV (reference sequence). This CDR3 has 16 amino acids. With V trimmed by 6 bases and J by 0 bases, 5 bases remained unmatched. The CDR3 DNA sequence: TGTGCCAGCAGGATGGACAGGAGCTCCTATAATTCACCCCTCCACTTT. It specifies CASRMDRSSYNSPLHF.

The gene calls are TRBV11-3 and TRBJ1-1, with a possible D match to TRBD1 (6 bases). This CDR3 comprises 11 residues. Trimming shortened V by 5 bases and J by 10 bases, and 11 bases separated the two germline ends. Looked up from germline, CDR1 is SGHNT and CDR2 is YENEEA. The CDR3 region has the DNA TGTGCCAGCAGCCCGGGGGGGGCAGCTTTCTTT. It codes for CASSPGGAAFF.

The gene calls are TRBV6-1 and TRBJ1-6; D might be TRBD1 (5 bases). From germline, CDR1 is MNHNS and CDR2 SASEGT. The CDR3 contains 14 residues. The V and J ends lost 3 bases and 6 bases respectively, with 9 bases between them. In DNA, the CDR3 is TGTGCCAGCAGTGATTTAGGGGCTAATTCACCCCTCCACTTT. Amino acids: CASSDLGANSPLHF.